Presented here are 27 T cell receptor beta chains from one specimen sequenced in a study of T cell clonality in common variable immunodeficiency. Data came from immunoSEQ multiplex PCR; TCRdb stores just in-frame clones and leaves some out. The sample has roughly 50,000 clones, none seen only once; the top ten hold more than 3%. The sequenced sample consisted of peripheral blood mononuclear cells. Receptors were obtained from a person between 18 and 75 years old in good health.

This clone occurred many times. With the read ending 3 residues before the CDR3 end, the germline J gene is used to fill in that end. This chain uses TRBV5-1 with TRBJ2-2; TRBD2 aligns across 11 bases. The V and J ends lost 5 bases and 7 bases, in that order; junction bases with no gene match: 4. CDR1 and CDR2 from the germline V gene are SGHRS and YFSETQ. The CDR3 is made up of 14 amino acids. The CDR3 sequence: CASRRLAGGGELFF. The CDR3 bases that were read are TGCGCCAGCAGAAGGCTAGCGGGAGGCGGGGAG.

In this sample, this clone turned up many times. The CDR3 goes on 3 residues after the read ends, and that part is filled in from the germline J gene. The chain joins TRBV7-3 to TRBJ2-3, with D possibly matching TRBD2 (6 bases). The CDR3 totals 16 residues. In germline, CDR1 is SGHTA, CDR2 FQGTGA. Trimming took off 5 bases at V and 6 bases at J, with 21 bases between the two ends. CDR3 loop: CASSPIPGLQADTQYF. CDR3 DNA (partial): TGTGCCAGCAGCCCGATACCGGGACTTCAGGCGGATACG.

This clone has just a few counts. The DNA ends 3 residues before the CDR3 does, and the rest of the CDR3 is filled in from the germline J gene. The V and J genes are TRBV30 and TRBJ2-2; a possible D gene is TRBD2 (7 bases). The CDR3 length is 15 residues. Germline CDR1 and CDR2: GTSNPN and SVGIG (reference sequence). The covered CDR3 bases are TGTGCCTGGAGTTCAAAGAGGGGGGGAATGGAAAAG. It yields the protein CAWSSKRGGMEK. The CDR3, in full, reads CAWSSKRGGMEKLFF.

This clone was detected ten times or more. The CDR3 end is not reached by the read, which stops 3 residues before it; the germline J gene fills it in. V and J are TRBV30 and TRBJ1-3; tentatively, D is TRBD1 (6 bases). CDR1 and CDR2 from the germline V gene are GTSNPN and SVGIG (reference sequence). This CDR3 contains 14 residues. The ends were cut back, 0 bases at V and 1 base at J, with 7 bases in the middle. The CDR3 spells CAWSVTGSGNTIYF. The CDR3 bases that were read are TGTGCCTGGAGTGTTACAGGGTCTGGAAACACC. Full variable domain (outside the CDR3, taken from reference TRBV30 and TRBJ1-3): SQTIHQWPATLVQPVGSPLSLECTVEGTSNPNLYWYRQAAGRGLQLLFYSVGIGQISSEVPQNLSASRPQDRQFILSSKKLLLSDSGFYLCAWSVTGSGNTIYFGEGSWLTVV.

Regarding this clone: The read is 3 residues too short to cover the CDR3 end, so that end is filled in from the germline J gene. V and J are TRBV2 and TRBJ2-7; no clear D gene. This CDR3 contains 16 residues. The ends were cut back, 2 bases at V and 3 bases at J, with 17 bases in the middle. From germline, CDR1 is SNHLY and CDR2 FYNNEI. Here the CDR3 reads CASSELAMGPLYEQYF. The covered CDR3 bases are TGTGCCAGCAGTGAACTGGCCATGGGCCCCCTCTACGAG.

This clone appeared many times. The CDR3 end lies 3 residues beyond the end of the read and is filled in from the germline J gene. This sequence joins TRBV19 and TRBJ2-1; 9 bases align to TRBD2. V dropped 1 base and J dropped 5; count of bases not matched to a gene: 3. This CDR3 contains 15 residues. Germline V gene lookup returns CDR1 LNHDA and CDR2 SQIVND (reference sequence). CDR3 residues: CASSIGLAEDNEQFF. The part of the CDR3 DNA that was read is TGTGCCAGTAGTATAGGACTAGCGGAGGACAATGAG.

This clone was counted only a few times. The read falls 3 residues short of the CDR3 end, and the missing part is taken from the germline J gene. The V and J genes are TRBV19 and TRBJ2-1; 11 positions match TRBD2. Trimming removed 5 bases from V and 4 bases from J; junction bases left unmatched: 7. Looked up from germline, CDR1 is LNHDA and CDR2 is SQIVND (reference sequence). This CDR3 comprises 16 residues. The CDR3 sequence is CASSPISGREYNEQFF. The sequenced part of the CDR3 DNA is TGTGCCAGTAGTCCCATTAGCGGGAGGGAGTACAATGAG.

This clone was detected many times. The DNA ends 3 residues before the CDR3 does, and the rest of the CDR3 is filled in from the germline J gene. The chain uses TRBV13 and TRBJ2-1; TRBD1 agrees at 9 bases. There are 15 residues in the CDR3. V shed 0 bases and J 8 bases; nucleotides not matched to a gene: 5. Germline assignment: CDR1 PRHDT and CDR2 FYEKMQ (reference sequence). CDR3: CASSLGGTGSYEQFF. The sequenced part of the CDR3 DNA is TGTGCCAGCAGCTTAGGTGGGACAGGGAGCTATGAG.

CDR3 region: CASNTGARETQYF. CDR3 DNA, as far as it was read: TGTGCCAGCAACACAGGGGCCAGGGAGACC. V usage is TRBV7-9 and J usage is TRBJ2-5; 7 nucleotides agree with TRBD1. Read data end 3 residues before the CDR3 end; the end is taken from the germline J gene. The CDR3 covers 13 residues. Trimming cost V 7 bases and J 5 bases; bases outside gene matches: 7. The germline V gene has CDR1 SEHNR and CDR2 FQNEAQ (reference sequence).

This clone was counted ten times or more. The sequenced fragment ends 3 residues before the CDR3 boundary, so the rest is inferred from the germline J gene. The chain joins TRBV6-2 or TRBV6-3 to TRBJ1-5; 8 positions agree with TRBD1. This CDR3 has 16 amino acids. The J segment lost 2 bases and the V segment lost 5 bases, leaving 8 bases of the junction unmatched. Looked up from germline, CDR1 is MNHEY and CDR2 is SVGEGT. The CDR3 spells CASSPHEGQGNQPQHF. The part of the CDR3 DNA that was read is TGTGCCAGCAGTCCCCATGAGGGACAGGGCAATCAGCCC.

This clone was seen ten or more times. The read comes to an end 3 residues before the CDR3 does, leaving the germline J gene to fill in the end. The rearrangement joins TRBV4-1 to TRBJ2-5, with D possibly TRBD2 on 5 matching bases. The CDR3 has 15 residues. Trimming stripped 2 bases from V and 5 bases from J, with 15 bases between. In germline, CDR1 is MGHRA, CDR2 YSYEKL. The CDR3 DNA, read in part, is TGCGCCAGCAGCCAAACCCCACTAGTCTCGGAGACC. Its translation: CASSQTPLVSET. The whole CDR3 sequence reads CASSQTPLVSETQYF.

This clone was counted ten times or more. The read ends 3 residues shy of where the CDR3 ends; the end is completed using the germline J gene. The chain is built from TRBV12-3 or TRBV12-4 and TRBJ1-6; a possible D gene is TRBD1 (6 bases). This CDR3 is built from 13 residues. Trimming shortened V by 4 bases and J by 11 bases, and 12 bases separated the two germline ends. CDR3 DNA (partial): TGTGCCAGCAGTTCACAGGGTTCGACACCC. It specifies CASSSQGSTP. The complete CDR3 reads CASSSQGSTPLHF.

This clone was observed a few times. The read gets to within 3 residues of the CDR3 end, and the germline J gene fills in the rest. This chain connects TRBV18 to TRBJ2-1, with 11 bases that match TRBD2. Losses at the gene ends were 3 bases for V and 3 bases for J; bases not matched to a gene: 4. The germline CDR1 and CDR2 sequences are KGHSH and LQKENI. This CDR3 is built from 16 residues. The part of the CDR3 DNA that was read is TGTGCCAGCTCACCTTTGGGACTAGCGGACTACAATGAG. It specifies CASSPLGLADYNE. The full CDR3 protein reads CASSPLGLADYNEQFF. The full variable domain, in which reference TRBV18 and TRBJ2-1 provide the parts outside the CDR3, is NAGVMQNPRHLVRRRGQEARLRCSPMKGHSHVYWYRQLPEEGLKFMVYLQKENIIDESGMPKERFSAEFPKEGPSILRIQQVVRGDSAAYFCASSPLGLADYNEQFFGPGTRLTVL.

This clone was seen ten or more times. The observed sequence ends 3 residues before the CDR3 terminus, with the missing tail filled in from the germline J gene. The chain has TRBV7-6 and TRBJ2-3, with 9 bases that match TRBD1. Looked up from germline, CDR1 is SGHVS and CDR2 is FNYEAQ. This CDR3 has 17 residues. With 2 bases clipped from V and 5 bases from J, the junction kept 11 bases outside the gene matches. CDR3 DNA (partial): TGTGCCAGCAGCTTATGGGCGCCCGGGACAGGGCAAGATACG. It encodes CASSLWAPGTGQDT. The CDR3, in full, reads CASSLWAPGTGQDTQYF.

A note on this clone: From the germline J gene comes the end of the CDR3, since the read stops 3 residues before it. This chain uses TRBV18 with TRBJ1-1; 8 bases match TRBD1. CDR3 length equals 15 residues. Germline trimming cut 2 bases from V and 7 bases from J; bases unmatched to any gene: 9. CDR1 and CDR2 (germline): KGHSH, LQKENI. Incomplete CDR3 DNA: TGTGCCAGCTCACCATTCTCAGGACAGGGCAGTGAA. As protein: CASSPFSGQGSE. The CDR3 as a whole reads CASSPFSGQGSEAFF.

This clone was observed at least ten times. The read comes to an end 3 residues before the CDR3 does, leaving the germline J gene to fill in the end. The chain recombines TRBV7-2 with TRBJ2-7; D might be TRBD1 (6 bases). The V gene's germline CDR1 is SGHTA and CDR2 FQGNSA. Trimming took 5 bases from V and 0 from J, leaving 11 bases between them. This CDR3 comprises 14 residues. CDR3 DNA, as far as it was read: TGTGCCAGCAGCACCGGGACACACTCCTACGAG. Amino acid sequence: CASSTGTHSYE. The complete CDR3 protein is CASSTGTHSYEQYF.

This clone was counted at least ten times. The read ends 3 residues before the CDR3 terminus; that terminus is restored from the germline J gene. The chain recombines TRBV4-2 with TRBJ2-2; D is unclear. The CDR3 spans 17 residues. Trimming removed 4 bases from V and 0 bases from J, with 15 bases in between. Germline loops: CDR1 LGHNA, CDR2 YNFKEQ. The part of the CDR3 DNA that was read is TGTGCCAGCAGCCCCTCATCTCGCGGCGCGAACACCGGGGAG. This gives the protein CASSPSSRGANTGE. In full, the CDR3 reads CASSPSSRGANTGELFF.

This clone has a count of ten or more. The CDR3 end is not reached by the read, which stops 3 residues before it; the germline J gene fills it in. The V call is TRBV28, the J call TRBJ2-1; possibly TRBD2 for D (5 bases). CDR3 size: 12 residues. Trimming stripped 5 bases from V and 9 bases from J, with 11 bases between. Germline CDR1 and CDR2: MDHEN and SYDVKM. The chain's CDR3 is CASSQEDLEQFF. CDR3 DNA, as far as it was read: TGTGCCAGCAGTCAGGAGGATCTTGAG.

This clone was detected ten times or more. The read gets to within 3 residues of the CDR3 end, and the germline J gene fills in the rest. The chain joins TRBV11-2 to TRBJ2-3; D gene ambiguous. CDR1 and CDR2 (germline): SGHAT, FQNNGV. This CDR3 comprises 15 residues. V was trimmed by 3 bases and J by 2 bases, leaving 12 bases between them. CDR3 DNA (partial): TGTGCCAGCAGCTTCCGCGGCCTCAACACAGATACG. Translated, it gives CASSFRGLNTDT. The full-length CDR3 reads as CASSFRGLNTDTQYF.

At least ten counts were recorded for this clone. CDR3: CASSRQGQNTEAFF. The sequenced CDR3 bases are TGTGCCAGCAGCCGACAGGGGCAGAACACTGAA. The rearrangement uses TRBV2 and TRBJ1-1; TRBD1 matches at 8 bases. The CDR3 end lies 3 residues beyond the end of the read and is filled in from the germline J gene. Germline CDR1 SNHLY, CDR2 FYNNEI. The CDR3 runs to 14 residues. Trimming at V came to 6 bases and at J to 1 base, leaving 4 bases not matched to a gene.

This clone has a count of ten or more. Sequencing ends 3 residues short of the CDR3 end; the germline J gene provides the rest. The rearrangement joins TRBV7-3 to TRBJ2-2; weak D call: TRBD2 (6 bases). There are 15 residues in the CDR3. Per the germline V gene, CDR1 is SGHTA and CDR2 is FQGTGA. V was cut by 3 bases and J by 2 bases, with 10 bases left in between. This CDR3 reads CASSFGTHNTGELFF. CDR3 bases read: TGTGCCAGCAGCTTCGGGACTCATAACACCGGGGAG.

This clone was found many times. The sequenced fragment ends 3 residues before the CDR3 boundary, so the rest is inferred from the germline J gene. J is TRBJ1-6 and V is TRBV11-3, with 12 nucleotides matching TRBD1. The CDR3 is 14 residues long. The V segment lost 9 bases and the J segment 10 bases; nucleotides outside the gene matches: 7. CDR1 and CDR2 from the germline V gene are SGHNT and YENEEA. The DNA read from the CDR3 is TGTGCCAGTGCCGGGACAGGGGGCCTCTCACCC. This translates into CASAGTGGLSP. The entire CDR3 reads CASAGTGGLSPLHF. The whole variable domain, filled in from reference TRBV11-3 and TRBJ1-6, reads EAGVVQSPRYKIIEKKQPVAFWCNPISGHNTLYWYLQNLGQGPELLIRYENEEAVDDSQLPKDRFSAERLKGVDSTLKIQPAELGDSAVYLCASAGTGGLSPLHFGNGTRLTVT.

This clone has at least ten counts. The CDR3 goes on 3 residues after the read ends, and that part is filled in from the germline J gene. The genes are TRBV20-1 and TRBJ1-5, with D unclear. The ends were cut back, 5 bases at V and 4 bases at J, with 12 bases in the middle. The CDR3 contains 13 residues. Per the germline V gene, CDR1 is DFQATT and CDR2 is SNEGSKA (reference sequence). CDR3 sequence: CSAATHGNQPQHF. The CDR3 DNA, read in part, is TGCAGTGCTGCGACGCACGGGAATCAGCCC.

This clone came up many times. The CDR3 end lies 3 residues beyond the end of the read and is filled in from the germline J gene. The chain employs TRBV20-1 and TRBJ2-2, with 11 bases matching TRBD2. Trimming at V came to 4 bases and at J to 5 bases, leaving 3 bases not matched to a gene. This CDR3 contains 14 residues. In germline, CDR1 is DFQATT, CDR2 SNEGSKA (reference sequence). The CDR3 region is CSAKGLADTGELFF. The CDR3 DNA, read in part, is TGCAGTGCTAAGGGACTAGCGGATACCGGGGAG.

The table lists this clone with many counts. The read stops 3 residues short of the end of the CDR3; the missing end is completed from the germline J gene. The chain has TRBV11-2 and TRBJ2-2; D gene uncertain. Germline V CDR1 and CDR2: SGHAT, FQNNGV. The CDR3 loop spans 15 amino acids. Trimming cost V 1 base and J 0 bases, with 6 bases left between them. The CDR3 is CASSLVQTNTGELFF. CDR3 DNA, as far as it was read: TGTGCCAGCAGCTTAGTCCAAACGAACACCGGGGAG.

This clone occurred many times. The read ends 3 residues early relative to the CDR3; the germline J gene fills the gap. The rearrangement uses TRBV30 and TRBJ2-4; D possibly corresponds to TRBD1 (5 bases). Germline CDR1 is GTSNPN and CDR2 is SVGIG (reference sequence). The CDR3 length is 11 residues. CDR3 loop: CAWSGTKLQYF. The CDR3 DNA, read in part, is TGTGCCTGGAGTGGGACAAAACTT.

This clone was seen ten or more times. The CDR3 end lies 3 residues beyond the end of the read and is filled in from the germline J gene. This chain links TRBV5-6 with TRBJ1-5; D gene uncertain. The V gene's germline CDR1 is SGHDT and CDR2 YYEEEE. The V gene lost 1 base and the J gene lost 6 bases, with 14 bases spanning the gap. This CDR3 is built from 15 residues. The DNA read from the CDR3 is TGTGCCAGCAGCTTGAGCTCGGCGGGAAGTCAGCCC. It yields the protein CASSLSSAGSQP. The entire CDR3 sequence reads CASSLSSAGSQPQHF. Filled out from reference TRBV5-6 and TRBJ1-5, the complete variable domain reads DAGVTQSPTHLIKTRGQQVTLRCSPKSGHDTVSWYQQALGQGPQFIFQYYEEEERQRGNFPDRFSGHQFPNYSSELNVNALLLGDSALYLCASSLSSAGSQPQHFGDGTRLSIL.